Listed below are T cell receptor beta chains from one sample, sequenced in a study of radiotherapy plus CTLA-4 blockade in lung cancer. Sequenced by immunoSEQ multiplex PCR; TCRdb stores in-frame clones only, minus some. The sample has over 85,000 clones; almost 90% are singletons. The sequencing used peripheral blood, collected from a patient treated with radiotherapy plus ipilimumab. These receptors all stem from a human donor with non-small cell lung cancer that progressed on radiotherapy plus ipilimumab. The CDR3 runs from the conserved cysteine through the conserved F or W. D genes are given only for firm matches. Expanded clones get a size class; other rows say once, few or many, or leave the size out.

NA	NA	TRBV6-5	TRBJ1-3	TGTGCCAGCAGTTACTCGGGAGGACGTGGAAACACCATATATTTT	CASSYSGGRGNTIYF
NA	TRBD2	TRBV6-5	TRBJ2-1	TGTGCCAGCAGAGCGGGAGGCTACAATGAGCAGTTCTTC	CASRAGGYNEQFF
NA	NA	TRBV29-1	TRBJ1-2	TGCAGCGTAGCCCCGGGGGTGGACTATGGCTACACCTTC	CSVAPGVDYGYTF
NA	TRBD1	TRBV2	TRBJ2-7	TGTGCCAGCAGTCCATGGGCCGTAAGGGGGCCCGAGCAGTACTTC	CASSPWAVRGPEQYF
NA	NA	TRBV20-1	TRBJ1-3	TGCAGTGCTAGAACGGGAAACACCATATATTTT	CSARTGNTIYF
NA	NA	TRBV18	TRBJ2-7	TGTGCCAGCTCACCGCCCGTCGCCTACGAGCAGTACTTC	CASSPPVAYEQYF
few	NA	TRBV19	TRBJ2-7	TGTGCCAGTTCTCCCCAGGCAGCTACCGGGTACGAGCAGTACTTC	CASSPQAATGYEQYF
NA	NA	TRBV18	TRBJ1-3	TGTGCCAGCTCACCACAGTTCTCCGGAAACACCATATATTTT	CASSPQFSGNTIYF
NA	NA	TRBV18	TRBJ1-1	TGTGCCAGCTCACTGTACCAGTGGGAGGACACTGAAGCTTTCTTT	CASSLYQWEDTEAFF
NA	NA	TRBV29-1	TRBJ2-7	TGCAGCGTTCTTTCTGGGGGCGAGCAGTACTTC	CSVLSGGEQYF